Listed here are 25 T cell receptor beta chains from one sample, sequenced in a study of blood T cell repertoires in COVID-19. The protocol was immunoSEQ multiplex PCR, while the TCRdb copy is restricted to in-frame clones and leaves out a portion. Altogether about 140,000 clones are present, around 84% being singletons, with the ten largest covering 8.2%. Sequences were obtained from peripheral blood. Every receptor here comes from a woman aged 55-75 years with acute or convalescent COVID-19.

The V call is TRBV3-1 (or the pseudogene TRBV3-2), the J call TRBJ2-4, with D perhaps TRBD2 (6 bases). The V end was cut by 3 bases, the J end by 6 bases, with 18 bases between. The germline CDR1 and CDR2 sequences are LGHDT and YNNKEL (reference sequence). The CDR3 consists of 16 residues. The CDR3 loop reads CASSHLVRAGGNIQYF. The CDR3 DNA reads TGTGCCAGCAGCCACCTGGTACGGGCCGGGGGAAACATTCAGTACTTC.

V and J are TRBV27 and TRBJ2-3, with TRBD2 identical over 8 bases. This CDR3 region has 16 residues. CDR1 and CDR2 (germline): MNHEY, SMNVEV (reference sequence). Trimming cost V 2 bases and J 2 bases; bases outside gene matches: 6. For the CDR3, the DNA is TGTGCCAGCAGTTTAAGGCGGGGGGCTTACACAGATACGCAGTATTTT. Residues: CASSLRRGAYTDTQYF.

The chain combines TRBV7-6 with TRBJ1-4; D not certain. The CDR3 consists of 14 residues. Deletions cut 5 bases from V and 6 bases from J, with 13 bases between. Germline assignment: CDR1 SGHVS and CDR2 FNYEAQ. This chain's CDR3 is CASSPPEADEKLFF. CDR3 nucleotide sequence: TGTGCCAGCAGCCCCCCGGAGGCAGATGAAAAACTGTTTTTT.

The rearrangement links TRBV6-5 to TRBJ1-1; 9 positions match TRBD1. Germline V gene lookup returns CDR1 MNHEY and CDR2 SVGAGI. The CDR3 totals 14 residues. J was trimmed by 3 bases and V by 6 bases; bases with no gene match: 5. The CDR3: CASRTGGRDTEAFF. CDR3 DNA: TGTGCCAGCAGGACAGGGGGGAGGGACACTGAAGCTTTCTTT.

This clone was seen a few times. The V and J genes are TRBV2 and TRBJ1-1; 7 nucleotides agree with TRBD1. Losses at the gene ends were 7 bases for V and 8 bases for J; bases not matched to a gene: 13. This CDR3 has 14 amino acids. Germline lookup yields CDR1 SNHLY and CDR2 FYNNEI. Here the CDR3 DNA reads TGTGCCAGCATAGGGGGCCCTATCCTATCCGAAGCTTTCTTT. It encodes CASIGGPILSEAFF.

The chain is built from TRBV19 and TRBJ2-2, with a tentative D call TRBD1 (6 bases). Trimming took off 3 bases at V and 7 bases at J, with 9 bases between the two ends. Germline loops: CDR1 LNHDA, CDR2 SQIVND (reference sequence). The length of the CDR3 is 13 residues. In nucleotides, the CDR3 is TGTGCCAGTAGTATGGGGGCGTACGGGGAGCTGTTTTTT. Translated, it gives CASSMGAYGELFF. Full variable domain (missing parts from reference TRBV19 and TRBJ2-2): DGGITQSPKYLFRKEGQNVTLSCEQNLNHDAMYWYRQDPGQGLRLIYYSQIVNDFQKGDIAEGYSVSREKKESFPLTVTSAQKNPTAFYLCASSMGAYGELFFGEGSRLTVL.

CDR3: CASSLGERGDPFYNEQFF. The DNA of the CDR3 is TGTGCCAGCAGCTTAGGGGAGCGGGGGGACCCCTTTTACAATGAGCAGTTCTTC. The chain links TRBV7-2 to TRBJ2-1; 9 bases fit TRBD2. Trimming took 1 base from V and 4 from J; bases not matched to a gene: 11. This CDR3 is 18 amino acids long. Germline loops: CDR1 SGHTA, CDR2 FQGNSA.

The V call is TRBV6-5, the J call TRBJ2-1, with 9 nucleotides matching TRBD2. Trimming took 2 bases from V and 3 from J; bases not matched to a gene: 5. The germline CDR1 and CDR2 sequences are MNHEY and SVGAGI. CDR3 length: 16 residues. The CDR3 reads CASSYTRGGGYNEQFF. CDR3 sequence (DNA): TGTGCCAGCAGTTACACGCGGGGGGGAGGCTACAATGAGCAGTTCTTC.

This chain joins TRBV30 and TRBJ2-1, with a possible D match to TRBD1 (6 bases). Germline lookup yields CDR1 GTSNPN and CDR2 SVGIG (reference sequence). Trimming stripped 3 bases from V and 7 bases from J, with 19 bases between. The CDR3 totals 15 residues. In DNA form, the CDR3 reads TGTGCCTGGAGCGAAACAGGGTCCGAGGGAAATGAGCAGTTCTTC. The encoded protein is CAWSETGSEGNEQFF.

This clone is a singleton in its sample. The rearrangement links TRBV7-9 to TRBJ2-3, with D maybe TRBD1 (6 bases). V was trimmed by 1 base and J by 2 bases, leaving 10 bases between them. The CDR3 has 15 amino acids. Germline V gives CDR1 SEHNR, CDR2 FQNEAQ (reference sequence). The CDR3 is CASSLVGGYTDTQYF. In DNA form, the CDR3 reads TGTGCCAGCAGCTTAGTTGGGGGCTACACAGATACGCAGTATTTT.

This chain links TRBV19 with TRBJ1-4, with 7 bases that match TRBD1. Losses at the gene ends were 7 bases for V and 7 bases for J; bases not matched to a gene: 9. Germline V gives CDR1 LNHDA, CDR2 SQIVND (reference sequence). The CDR3 has 14 amino acids. CDR3 sequence (DNA): TGTGCCAGTATGGTCGGGCAGGGGGTTGAAAAACTGTTTTTT. Residues: CASMVGQGVEKLFF. The full variable domain, in which reference TRBV19 and TRBJ1-4 provide the parts outside the CDR3, is DGGITQSPKYLFRKEGQNVTLSCEQNLNHDAMYWYRQDPGQGLRLIYYSQIVNDFQKGDIAEGYSVSREKKESFPLTVTSAQKNPTAFYLCASMVGQGVEKLFFGSGTQLSVL.

V and J are TRBV19 and TRBJ2-7; D possibly corresponds to TRBD1 (7 bases). The germline gives CDR1 LNHDA, CDR2 SQIVND (reference sequence). This CDR3 has 16 residues. Trimming stripped 3 bases from V and 3 bases from J, with 18 bases between. This CDR3 reads CASSIVRGQGGYEQYF. For the CDR3, the DNA is TGTGCCAGTAGTATTGTCAGAGGGCAGGGGGGCTACGAGCAGTACTTC.

The CDR3 region is CASSYGGPFQETQYF. CDR3 in DNA: TGTGCCAGCAGTTATGGAGGGCCTTTCCAAGAGACCCAGTACTTC. This sequence joins TRBV28 and TRBJ2-5; TRBD2 might be the D (6 bases). Trimming stripped 4 bases from V and 1 base from J, with 13 bases between. This CDR3 region has 15 residues. From germline, CDR1 is MDHEN and CDR2 SYDVKM.

The gene calls are TRBV3-1 (or the pseudogene TRBV3-2) and TRBJ2-7; D is ambiguous. The germline V gene encodes CDR1 LGHDT and CDR2 YNNKEL (reference sequence). This CDR3 is built from 13 residues. Deletions cut 1 base from V and 5 bases from J, with 9 bases between. CDR3 DNA sequence: TGTGCCAGCAGCCAAGTAGCACGCAACGAGCAGTACTTC. It specifies CASSQVARNEQYF.

The gene calls are TRBV3-1 (or the pseudogene TRBV3-2) and TRBJ1-2, with TRBD1 matching over 8 bases. The CDR3 length is 16 residues. The junction had 14 bases not matched to a gene; V was cut back by 3 bases and J by 8 bases. The germline CDR1 and CDR2 sequences are LGHDT and YNNKEL (reference sequence). The CDR3 bases are TGTGCCAGCAGCCACGGACAGGGACCTTCTCTAGGGGGCTACACCTTC. Encoded protein: CASSHGQGPSLGGYTF.

Many counts were recorded for this clone. CDR3 DNA: TGTGCCAGCAGCTCCGACAAGAACTATGGCTACACCTTC. Encoded protein: CASSSDKNYGYTF. The chain joins TRBV11-3 to TRBJ1-2; unclear D gene. V shed 4 bases and J shed 2 bases, with 8 bases lying between them. CDR1 is SGHNT and CDR2 is YENEEA in the germline V gene. The CDR3 extends over 13 amino acids.

The CDR3 DNA is TGTGCCAGCAGTCTCGACATGCCCCTGCTTTCACCCCTCCACTTT. It encodes CASSLDMPLLSPLHF. The rearrangement links TRBV27 to TRBJ1-6; D gene uncertain. The CDR3 sequence is 15 residues long. Trimming stripped 5 bases from V and 9 bases from J, with 17 bases between. CDR1 and CDR2 from the germline V gene are MNHEY and SMNVEV (reference sequence).

The J gene is TRBJ2-7, the V gene TRBV3-1 (or the pseudogene TRBV3-2); 7 nucleotides line up with TRBD2. The CDR3 runs to 14 residues. With 2 bases clipped from V and 7 bases from J, the junction kept 8 bases outside the gene matches. The germline gives CDR1 LGHDT, CDR2 YNNKEL (reference sequence). The CDR3 is CASSQSLAVWEQYF. CDR3 DNA sequence: TGTGCCAGCAGCCAAAGTCTAGCGGTTTGGGAGCAGTACTTC.

This rearrangement joins TRBV6-1 to TRBJ2-1, with 10 bases that match TRBD2. The CDR3 extends over 16 amino acids. After removal of 2 bases from V and 2 bases from J, the junction contained 3 bases not matched to a gene. Looked up from germline, CDR1 is MNHNS and CDR2 is SASEGT. CDR3 sequence reads: CASSELAGVAYNEQFF. The CDR3 nucleotides read TGTGCCAGCAGTGAACTAGCGGGGGTCGCCTACAATGAGCAGTTCTTC.

The chain joins TRBV27 to TRBJ2-1, with 7 bases matching TRBD2. The CDR3 is 15 residues long. The germline gives CDR1 MNHEY, CDR2 SMNVEV (reference sequence). The V and J ends lost 4 bases and 4 bases, in that order; junction bases with no gene match: 7. CDR3 residues: CASSSPRDYYNEQFF. CDR3 coding DNA: TGTGCCAGCAGTTCCCCGAGGGACTATTACAATGAGCAGTTCTTC.

J is TRBJ1-6 and V is TRBV2, with unresolved D. V lost 3 bases, J lost 9 bases, and 3 bases lay in between. The CDR3 covers 11 residues. CDR1 and CDR2 from the germline V gene are SNHLY and FYNNEI. This CDR3 reads CASSDGSPLHF. In nucleotides, the CDR3 is TGTGCCAGCAGTGACGGTTCACCCCTCCACTTT.

The chain has TRBV12-3 or TRBV12-4 and TRBJ2-5; 7 bases are a match to TRBD1. CDR3 length: 13 amino acids. Trimming at V came to 2 bases and at J to 5 bases, leaving 2 bases not matched to a gene. The CDR3 is CASSLNRGETQYF. As DNA, the CDR3 is TGTGCCAGCAGTTTAAACAGGGGTGAGACCCAGTACTTC.

This clone was seen only once. The CDR3 nucleotides are TGTGCCAGCAGCTTATCGCGGGGAGTTAGCTATGGCTACACCTTC. It translates to CASSLSRGVSYGYTF. V gene TRBV7-9 combines with J gene TRBJ1-2, with unresolved D. The CDR3 runs to 15 residues. Trimming left V 2 bases short and J 4 bases short, with 14 bases between. CDR1 SEHNR and CDR2 FQNEAQ come from the germline V gene (reference sequence). Full variable domain (outside the CDR3, taken from reference TRBV7-9 and TRBJ1-2): DTGVSQNPRHKITKRGQNVTFRCDPISEHNRLYWYRQTLGQGPEFLTYFQNEAQLEKSRLLSDRFSAERPKGSFSTLEIQRTEQGDSAMYLCASSLSRGVSYGYTFGSGTRLTVV.

In its sample, this clone was seen once. This chain joins TRBV5-1 and TRBJ2-7, with 8 bases that match TRBD1. Germline loops: CDR1 SGHRS, CDR2 YFSETQ. The CDR3 sequence is 14 residues long. J lost 6 bases, V lost 4 bases, and 9 bases had no gene match. CDR3 in amino acids: CASSAGTGATEQYF. CDR3 coding DNA: TGCGCCAGCAGCGCCGGGACAGGTGCGACCGAGCAGTACTTC.

The gene calls are TRBV6-1 and TRBJ2-2; tentatively, D is TRBD2 (6 bases). Germline V gene data show CDR1 as MNHNS and CDR2 as SASEGT. V lost 2 bases to trimming and J lost 5 bases, with 21 bases between them. This CDR3 is 18 amino acids long. The CDR3 DNA is TGTGCCAGCAGTGAATATGCCCCTCAGGGAGGTTGGACCGGGGAGCTGTTTTTT. Its protein is CASSEYAPQGGWTGELFF.